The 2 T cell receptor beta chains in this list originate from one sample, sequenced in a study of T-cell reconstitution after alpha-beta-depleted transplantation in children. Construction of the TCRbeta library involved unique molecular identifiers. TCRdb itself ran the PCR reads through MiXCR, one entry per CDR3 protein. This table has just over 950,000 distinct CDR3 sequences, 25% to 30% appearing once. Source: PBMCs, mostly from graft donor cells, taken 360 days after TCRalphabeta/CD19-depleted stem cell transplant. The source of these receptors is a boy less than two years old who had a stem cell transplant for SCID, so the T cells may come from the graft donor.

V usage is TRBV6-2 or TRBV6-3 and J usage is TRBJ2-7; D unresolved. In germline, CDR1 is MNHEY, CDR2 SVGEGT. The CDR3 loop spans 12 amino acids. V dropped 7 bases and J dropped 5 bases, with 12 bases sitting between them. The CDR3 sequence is CASTGPPHEQYF. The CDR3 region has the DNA TGTGCCAGCACCGGACCCCCCCACGAGCAGTACTTC.

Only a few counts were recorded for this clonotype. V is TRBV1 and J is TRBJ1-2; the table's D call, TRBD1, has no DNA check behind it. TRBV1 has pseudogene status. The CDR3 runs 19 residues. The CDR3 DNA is TGCACCAGCAGCCAGGGCCCCCGGGACAGCGCCCTTCAGAACTATGGCTACACCTTC. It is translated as CTSSQGPRDSALQNYGYTF.